Below, 19 T cell receptor beta chains from the same sample are listed, as sequenced in a study of control samples from healthy donors and cancer patients. Assay: immunoSEQ multiplex PCR; the TCRdb copy retains only in-frame clones and omits some. Found here are about 200,000 clones; the top ten clones hold roughly 2%. The sequenced sample consisted of blood. The receptors were sampled from a woman between 25 and 40 years old in good health.

The V call is TRBV6-2 or TRBV6-3, the J call TRBJ2-7; 8 bases fit TRBD1. The CDR3 runs 14 residues. The germline V gene has CDR1 MNHEY and CDR2 SVGEGT. V lost 4 bases to trimming and J lost 1 base; unmatched junction nucleotides: 3. The CDR3 nucleotides are TGTGCCAGCAGTTCCGACAGGGGTTCCTACGAGCAGTACTTC. Translation gives CASSSDRGSYEQYF.

CDR3 sequence reads: CASSERGTGSYEQYF. CDR3 coding DNA: TGTGCCAGCAGTGAGAGGGGGACAGGGAGCTACGAGCAGTACTTC. The chain links TRBV6-1 to TRBJ2-7; 9 bases are a match to TRBD1. Per the germline V gene, CDR1 is MNHNS and CDR2 is SASEGT. After removal of 3 bases from V and 3 bases from J, the junction contained 6 bases not matched to a gene. The CDR3 extends over 15 amino acids.

The chain carries TRBV28 and TRBJ2-3; TRBD2 agrees at 8 bases. The CDR3 runs 15 residues. CDR1 is MDHEN, CDR2 SYDVKM, per germline. Trimming took 5 bases from V and 0 from J; bases not matched to a gene: 4. The CDR3 loop reads CASSRGGPSTDTQYF. CDR3 DNA: TGTGCCAGCAGTCGCGGGGGGCCTAGCACAGATACGCAGTATTTT. Based on the CDR3 plus reference TRBV28 and TRBJ2-3, the full variable domain is DVKVTQSSRYLVKRTGEKVFLECVQDMDHENMFWYRQDPGLGLRLIYFSYDVKMKEKGDIPEGYSVSREKKERFSLILESASTNQTSMYLCASSRGGPSTDTQYFGPGTRLTVL.

The rearrangement links TRBV11-2 to TRBJ2-3; D may be TRBD2 (5 bases). Between the trimmed V and J ends, which lost 1 base and 2 bases, there was a span of 10 bases. Germline loops: CDR1 SGHAT, CDR2 FQNNGV. CDR3 length: 15 amino acids. The CDR3 DNA is TGTGCCAGCAGCTTAGCTCCTAGCTTCACAGATACGCAGTATTTT. Encoded protein: CASSLAPSFTDTQYF.

This chain links TRBV7-2 with TRBJ2-2; the match to TRBD2 covers 10 bases. Germline assignment: CDR1 SGHTA and CDR2 FQGNSA. The CDR3 contains 16 residues. V lost 5 bases, J lost 6 bases, and 9 bases stayed unmatched. The CDR3, as DNA: TGTGCCAGCAGCCCGAAGGGGCTAGCGGGGGCCGGGGAGCTGTTTTTT. Residues: CASSPKGLAGAGELFF.

The rearrangement joins TRBV11-2 to TRBJ1-2; D possibly corresponds to TRBD1 (5 bases). Per the germline V gene, CDR1 is SGHAT and CDR2 is FQNNGV. V was cut by 2 bases and J by 5 bases, with 15 bases left in between. This CDR3 has 15 amino acids. The CDR3 region is CASSLSRGLPYGYTF. For the CDR3, the DNA is TGTGCCAGCAGCTTATCACGGGGACTGCCGTATGGCTACACCTTC.

The rearrangement links TRBV5-5 to TRBJ2-5, with 7 nucleotides matching TRBD1. Germline-derived CDR1 and CDR2 are SGHKS and YYEKEE (reference sequence). Trimming cost V 4 bases and J 4 bases; bases outside gene matches: 4. The CDR3 has 13 amino acids. The CDR3 here is CASSPGQRETQYF. Here the CDR3 DNA reads TGTGCCAGCAGCCCGGGACAGCGAGAGACCCAGTACTTC.

This chain uses TRBV11-2 with TRBJ1-2, with D unresolved. V lost 5 bases and J 1 base, leaving 14 bases between the germline ends. Germline V lookup: CDR1 SGHAT, CDR2 FQNNGV. The CDR3 has 15 residues. This CDR3 reads CASSPLRTDNYGYTF. CDR3 bases: TGTGCCAGCAGCCCCTTACGTACAGATAACTATGGCTACACCTTC.

The V and J genes are TRBV28 and TRBJ1-1; unclear D gene. CDR1 is MDHEN and CDR2 is SYDVKM in the germline V gene. Trimming shortened V by 2 bases and J by 0 bases, and 7 bases separated the two germline ends. The CDR3 runs 14 residues. CDR3 sequence reads: CASSLGPVNTEAFF. CDR3 in DNA: TGTGCCAGCAGTTTAGGACCAGTGAACACTGAAGCTTTCTTT.

This chain uses TRBV28 with TRBJ1-2; a possible D gene is TRBD1 (5 bases). CDR3 length: 13 residues. Germline V gene data show CDR1 as MDHEN and CDR2 as SYDVKM. The V end was cut by 6 bases, the J end by 2 bases, with 10 bases between. The CDR3 DNA is TGTGCCAGCAGGACAGAAGCGAACTATGGCTACACCTTC. Protein sequence: CASRTEANYGYTF.

V gene TRBV24-1 combines with J gene TRBJ2-5; D is unresolved. The ends were cut back, 3 bases at V and 5 bases at J, with 6 bases in the middle. Germline CDR1 KGHDR, CDR2 SFDVKD. This CDR3 region has 12 residues. CDR3 DNA: TGTGCCACCAGTGATCGCCTGGAGACCCAGTACTTC. Amino acid sequence: CATSDRLETQYF.

The V and J genes are TRBV7-2 and TRBJ1-2, with TRBD1 identical over 8 bases. Trimming cost V 5 bases and J 5 bases; bases outside gene matches: 4. Germline V lookup: CDR1 SGHTA, CDR2 FQGNSA. The length of the CDR3 is 13 residues. CDR3 DNA sequence: TGTGCCAGCAGCGTCGGGACAGGTTATGGCTACACCTTC. Its translation is CASSVGTGYGYTF. Variable domain in full (rest from reference TRBV7-2 and TRBJ1-2): GAGVSQSPSNKVTEKGKDVELRCDPISGHTALYWYRQSLGQGLEFLIYFQGNSAPDKSGLPSDRFSAERTGGSVSTLTIQRTQQEDSAVYLCASSVGTGYGYTFGSGTRLTVV.

The chain recombines TRBV9 with TRBJ2-2, with D possibly being TRBD1 (5 bases). The germline V gene has CDR1 SGDLS and CDR2 YYNGEE. This CDR3 region has 16 residues. With 0 bases removed from V and 3 bases from J, the gap between germline ends came to 12 bases. CDR3 coding DNA: TGTGCCAGCAGCGTAGAGGCAGGGCTGGACACCGGGGAGCTGTTTTTT. It codes for CASSVEAGLDTGELFF.

This sequence joins TRBV24-1 and TRBJ2-2, with a possible D match to TRBD1 (5 bases). The CDR3 spans 15 residues. The V end lost 8 bases, the J end lost 2 bases, and 14 bases lay between the germline ends. Per the germline V gene, CDR1 is KGHDR and CDR2 is SFDVKD. The CDR3: CATKGAESNTGELFF. The CDR3 DNA reads TGTGCCACCAAAGGGGCAGAGTCCAACACCGGGGAGCTGTTTTTT.

The chain recombines TRBV29-1 with TRBJ2-3, with TRBD2 as a possible D gene (5 bases). Germline V gene sequence: CDR1 SQVTM, CDR2 ANQGSEA. The V gene lost 4 bases and the J gene lost 4 bases, with 12 bases spanning the gap. This CDR3 comprises 13 residues. The CDR3 DNA is TGCAGCGTTGTAAGCGGTTGGGCAGATACGCAGTATTTT. Protein sequence: CSVVSGWADTQYF.

The rearrangement uses TRBV6-2 or TRBV6-3 and TRBJ2-7, with 8 bases aligning to TRBD1. V trimming: 6 bases; J trimming: 0 bases; junction bases outside the gene matches: 7. This CDR3 spans 15 amino acids. The germline gives CDR1 MNHEY, CDR2 SVGEGT. DNA for the CDR3: TGTGCCAGCAGCTGGGACAGGCCAAGCTCCTACGAGCAGTACTTC. Translation: CASSWDRPSSYEQYF.

V gene TRBV5-1 combines with J gene TRBJ2-2; 9 nucleotides agree with TRBD2. The CDR3 has 16 residues. Germline assignment: CDR1 SGHRS and CDR2 YFSETQ. J gave up 2 bases and V 5 bases, and 7 bases lay outside the gene matches. The CDR3 nucleotides read TGCGCCAGCAGGAGTAGCGGGGGCCTAAACACCGGGGAGCTGTTTTTT. It yields the protein CASRSSGGLNTGELFF.

The J gene is TRBJ1-2, the V gene TRBV4-2; the D is unclear. Trimming pared 0 bases from V and 1 base from J, leaving 0 bases between. The CDR3 extends over 12 amino acids. Germline CDR1 is LGHNA and CDR2 is YNFKEQ. The CDR3 nucleotides read TGTGCCAGCAGCCAAGATAACTATGGCTACACCTTC. Its protein is CASSQDNYGYTF.

The chain links TRBV4-1 to TRBJ2-3; TRBD2 aligns across 10 bases. Germline V gene lookup returns CDR1 MGHRA and CDR2 YSYEKL. V lost 2 bases to trimming and J lost 2 bases; unmatched junction nucleotides: 7. The CDR3 is 17 residues long. DNA for the CDR3: TGCGCCAGCAGCCAACCCACTAGCGGGGAAACCACAGATACGCAGTATTTT. Its protein product is CASSQPTSGETTDTQYF.